This T cell receptor (beta chain) was identified in a study of response to subunit inactivated influenza vaccine. Findings and caveats of the study: It was suggested by the authors that few new T cells are recruited by each seasonal influenza vaccination.

TCRdb reanalysed the RT-PCR reads using MiXCR and keeps one entry per CDR3 protein. The sample has fewer than 750,000 distinct CDR3 sequences; about 14% are singletons. This clonotype came up a few times. The antigen remains unidentified. This clonotype was obtained from a man between 50 and 59 years old who received an inactivated influenza vaccine. This sample comprised PBMCs from blood, obtained 12 days after vaccination.

The CDR3 DNA follows: TGTGCCAGTTCTAAACTCAGGGTTGGTGATGAGCAGTTCTTC. It encodes CASSKLRVGDEQFF. The rearrangement links TRBV19 to TRBJ2-1, with D tentatively TRBD1 (5 bases). Trimming shortened V by 8 bases and J by 8 bases, and 19 bases separated the two germline ends. The CDR3 has 14 amino acids. Per the germline V gene, CDR1 is LNHDA and CDR2 is SQIVND (reference sequence).